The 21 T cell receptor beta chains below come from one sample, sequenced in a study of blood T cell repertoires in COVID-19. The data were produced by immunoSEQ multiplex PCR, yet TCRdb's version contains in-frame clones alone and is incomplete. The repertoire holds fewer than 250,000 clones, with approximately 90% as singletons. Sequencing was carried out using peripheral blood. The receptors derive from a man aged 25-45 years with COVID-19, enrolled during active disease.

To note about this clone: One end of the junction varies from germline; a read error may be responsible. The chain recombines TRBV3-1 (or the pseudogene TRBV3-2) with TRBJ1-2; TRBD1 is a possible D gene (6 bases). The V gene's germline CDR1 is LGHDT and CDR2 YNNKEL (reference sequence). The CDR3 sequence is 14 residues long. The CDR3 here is CASSQEGARWDIHF. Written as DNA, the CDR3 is TGTGCCAGCAGCCAAGAAGGAGCTCGATGGGACATCCACTTC.

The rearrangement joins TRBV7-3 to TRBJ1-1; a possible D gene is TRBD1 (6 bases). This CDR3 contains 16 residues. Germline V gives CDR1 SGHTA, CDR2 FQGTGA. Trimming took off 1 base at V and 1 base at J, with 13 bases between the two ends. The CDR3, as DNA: TGTGCCAGCAGCTTAAGACAGGCCCAGTGGAACACTGAAGCTTTCTTT. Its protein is CASSLRQAQWNTEAFF.

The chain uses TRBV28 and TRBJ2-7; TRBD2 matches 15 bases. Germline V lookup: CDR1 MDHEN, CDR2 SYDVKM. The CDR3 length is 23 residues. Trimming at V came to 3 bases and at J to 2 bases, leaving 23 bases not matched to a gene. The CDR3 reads CASSFRERGRRGLAGGPTYEQYF. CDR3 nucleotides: TGTGCCAGCAGTTTCAGGGAGAGGGGCCGAAGAGGACTAGCGGGAGGGCCGACCTACGAGCAGTACTTC.

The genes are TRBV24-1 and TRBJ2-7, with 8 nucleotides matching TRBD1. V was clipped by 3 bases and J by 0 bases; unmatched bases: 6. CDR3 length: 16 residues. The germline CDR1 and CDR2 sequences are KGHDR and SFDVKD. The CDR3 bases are TGTGCCACCAGTGATACTAGGACAGGGAGCTCCTACGAGCAGTACTTC. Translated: CATSDTRTGSSYEQYF.

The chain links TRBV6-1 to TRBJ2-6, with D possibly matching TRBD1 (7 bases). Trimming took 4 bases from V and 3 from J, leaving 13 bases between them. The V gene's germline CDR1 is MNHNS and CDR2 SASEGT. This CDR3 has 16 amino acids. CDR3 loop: CASSGTTGVGANVLTF. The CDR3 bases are TGTGCCAGCAGTGGGACTACAGGGGTTGGGGCCAACGTCCTGACTTTC.

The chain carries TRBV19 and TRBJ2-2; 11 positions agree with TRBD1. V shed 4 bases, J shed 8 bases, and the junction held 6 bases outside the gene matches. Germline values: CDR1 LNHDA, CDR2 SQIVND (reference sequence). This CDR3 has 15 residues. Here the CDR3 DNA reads TGTGCCAGTAGTACCCGGACAGGGGGCTGGGGGGAGCTGTTTTTT. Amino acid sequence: CASSTRTGGWGELFF.

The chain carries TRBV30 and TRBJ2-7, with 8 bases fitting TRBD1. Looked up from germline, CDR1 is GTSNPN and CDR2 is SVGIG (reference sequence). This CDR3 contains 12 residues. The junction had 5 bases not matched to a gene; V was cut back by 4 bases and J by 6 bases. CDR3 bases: TGTGCCTGGAATGACAGGGGAGGCGAGCAGTACTTC. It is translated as CAWNDRGGEQYF.

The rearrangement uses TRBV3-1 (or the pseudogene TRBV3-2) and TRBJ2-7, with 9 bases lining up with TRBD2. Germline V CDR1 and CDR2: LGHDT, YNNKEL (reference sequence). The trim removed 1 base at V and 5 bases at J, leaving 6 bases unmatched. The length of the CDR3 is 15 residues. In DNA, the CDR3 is TGTGCCAGCAGCCAAGGCGGGAGGGCGCCCGACGAGCAGTACTTC. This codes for CASSQGGRAPDEQYF.

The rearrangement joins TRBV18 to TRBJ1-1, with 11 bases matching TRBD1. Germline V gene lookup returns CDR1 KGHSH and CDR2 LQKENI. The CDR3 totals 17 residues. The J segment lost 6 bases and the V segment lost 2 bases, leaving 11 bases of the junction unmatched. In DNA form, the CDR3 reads TGTGCCAGCTCACCAACGGTGCTAGGACAGGGGGCTGCTGAAGCTTTCTTT. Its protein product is CASSPTVLGQGAAEAFF.

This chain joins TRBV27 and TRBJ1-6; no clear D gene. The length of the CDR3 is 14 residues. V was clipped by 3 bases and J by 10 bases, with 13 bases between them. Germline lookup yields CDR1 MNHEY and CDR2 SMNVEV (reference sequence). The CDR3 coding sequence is TGTGCCAGCAGTTTGCCGGGAGGAAGATCACCCCTCCACTTT. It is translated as CASSLPGGRSPLHF.

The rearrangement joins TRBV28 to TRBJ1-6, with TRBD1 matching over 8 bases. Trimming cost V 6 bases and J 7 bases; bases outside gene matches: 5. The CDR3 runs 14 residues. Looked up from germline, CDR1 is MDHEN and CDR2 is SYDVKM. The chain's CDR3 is CASSPGQENSPLHF. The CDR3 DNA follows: TGTGCCAGCAGCCCGGGACAGGAAAATTCACCCCTCCACTTT. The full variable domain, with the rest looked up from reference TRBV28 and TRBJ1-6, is DVKVTQSSRYLVKRTGEKVFLECVQDMDHENMFWYRQDPGLGLRLIYFSYDVKMKEKGDIPEGYSVSREKKERFSLILESASTNQTSMYLCASSPGQENSPLHFGNGTRLTVT.

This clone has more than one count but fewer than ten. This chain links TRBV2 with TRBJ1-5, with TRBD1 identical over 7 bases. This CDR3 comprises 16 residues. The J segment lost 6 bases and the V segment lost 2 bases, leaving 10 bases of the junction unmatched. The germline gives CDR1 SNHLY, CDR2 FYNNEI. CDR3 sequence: CASSETFQGVGQPQHF. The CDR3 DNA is TGTGCCAGCAGTGAAACCTTCCAGGGGGTTGGTCAGCCCCAGCATTTT.

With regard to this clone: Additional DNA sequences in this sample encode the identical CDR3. Here the CDR3 DNA reads TGTGCCAGCACGGCTGGAAACACCATATATTTT. Protein sequence: CASTAGNTIYF. The V and J genes are TRBV6-5 and TRBJ1-3; D uncertain. Per the germline V gene, CDR1 is MNHEY and CDR2 is SVGAGI. The CDR3 is 11 amino acids. V shed 7 bases and J shed 2 bases, with 3 bases lying between them.

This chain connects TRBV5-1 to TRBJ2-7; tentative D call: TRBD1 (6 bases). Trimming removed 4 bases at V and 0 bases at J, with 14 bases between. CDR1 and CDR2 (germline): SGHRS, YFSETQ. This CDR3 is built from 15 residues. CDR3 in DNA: TGCGCCAGCAGCCAAATACAGGGTAGCTCCTACGAGCAGTACTTC. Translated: CASSQIQGSSYEQYF.

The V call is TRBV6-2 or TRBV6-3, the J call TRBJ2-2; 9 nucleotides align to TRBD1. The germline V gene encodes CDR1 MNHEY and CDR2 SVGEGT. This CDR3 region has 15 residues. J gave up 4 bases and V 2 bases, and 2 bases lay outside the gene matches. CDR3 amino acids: CASSYRDRATGELFF. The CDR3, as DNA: TGTGCCAGCAGTTACCGGGACAGGGCCACCGGGGAGCTGTTTTTT.

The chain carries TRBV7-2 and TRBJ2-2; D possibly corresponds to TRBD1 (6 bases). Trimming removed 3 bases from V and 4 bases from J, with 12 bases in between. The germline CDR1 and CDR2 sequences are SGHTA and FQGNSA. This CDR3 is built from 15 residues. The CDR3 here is CASSFSSQGTGELFF. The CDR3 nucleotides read TGTGCCAGCAGCTTTAGCTCACAGGGCACCGGGGAGCTGTTTTTT.

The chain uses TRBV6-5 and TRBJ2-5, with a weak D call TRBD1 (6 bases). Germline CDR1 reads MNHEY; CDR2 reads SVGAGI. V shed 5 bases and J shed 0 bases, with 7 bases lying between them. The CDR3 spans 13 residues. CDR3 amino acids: CASSQGYQETQYF. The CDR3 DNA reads TGTGCCAGCAGTCAGGGGTACCAAGAGACCCAGTACTTC.

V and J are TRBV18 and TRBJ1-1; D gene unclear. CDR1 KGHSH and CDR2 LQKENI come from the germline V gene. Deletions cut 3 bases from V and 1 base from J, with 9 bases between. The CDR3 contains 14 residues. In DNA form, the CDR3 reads TGTGCCAGCTCACCGAATAGATGGAACACTGAAGCTTTCTTT. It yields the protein CASSPNRWNTEAFF.

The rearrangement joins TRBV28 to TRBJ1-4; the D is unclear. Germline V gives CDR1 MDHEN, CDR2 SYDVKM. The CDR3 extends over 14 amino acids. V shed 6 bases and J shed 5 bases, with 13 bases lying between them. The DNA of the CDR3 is TGTGCCAGCAGCCGAGGAAGGCTCAATGAAAAACTGTTTTTT. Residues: CASSRGRLNEKLFF. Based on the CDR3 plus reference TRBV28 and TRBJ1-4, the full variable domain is DVKVTQSSRYLVKRTGEKVFLECVQDMDHENMFWYRQDPGLGLRLIYFSYDVKMKEKGDIPEGYSVSREKKERFSLILESASTNQTSMYLCASSRGRLNEKLFFGSGTQLSVL.

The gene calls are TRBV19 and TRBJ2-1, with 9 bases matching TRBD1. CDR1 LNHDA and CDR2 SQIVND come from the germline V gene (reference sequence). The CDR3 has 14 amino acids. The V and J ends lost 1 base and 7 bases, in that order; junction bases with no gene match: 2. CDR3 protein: CASSIGDRANEQFF. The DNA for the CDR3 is TGTGCCAGTAGTATAGGGGACAGGGCAAATGAGCAGTTCTTC.

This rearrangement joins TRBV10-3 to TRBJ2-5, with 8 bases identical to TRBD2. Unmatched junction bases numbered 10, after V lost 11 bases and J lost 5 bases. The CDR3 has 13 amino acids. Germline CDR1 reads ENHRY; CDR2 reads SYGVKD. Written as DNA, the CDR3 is TGTGCCGTCTCCGCAGCGGGGGACGAGACCCAGTACTTC. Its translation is CAVSAAGDETQYF.